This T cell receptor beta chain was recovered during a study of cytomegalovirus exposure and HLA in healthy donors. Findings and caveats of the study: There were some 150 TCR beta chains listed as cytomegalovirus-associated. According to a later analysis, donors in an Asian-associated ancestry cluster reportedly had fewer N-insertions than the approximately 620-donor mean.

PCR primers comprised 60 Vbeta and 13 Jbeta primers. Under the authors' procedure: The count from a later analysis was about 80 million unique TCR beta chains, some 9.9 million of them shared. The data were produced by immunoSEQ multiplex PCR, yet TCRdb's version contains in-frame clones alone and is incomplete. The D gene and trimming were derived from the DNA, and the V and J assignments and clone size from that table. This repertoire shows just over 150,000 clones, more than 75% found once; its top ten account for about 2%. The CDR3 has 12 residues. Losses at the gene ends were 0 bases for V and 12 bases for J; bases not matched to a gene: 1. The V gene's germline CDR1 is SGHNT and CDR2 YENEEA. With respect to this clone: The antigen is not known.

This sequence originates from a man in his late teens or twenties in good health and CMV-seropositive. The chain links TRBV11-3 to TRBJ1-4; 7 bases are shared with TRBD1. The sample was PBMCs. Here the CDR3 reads CASSLDRGELFF. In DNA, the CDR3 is TGTGCCAGCAGCTTAGACAGGGGGGAACTGTTTTTT.